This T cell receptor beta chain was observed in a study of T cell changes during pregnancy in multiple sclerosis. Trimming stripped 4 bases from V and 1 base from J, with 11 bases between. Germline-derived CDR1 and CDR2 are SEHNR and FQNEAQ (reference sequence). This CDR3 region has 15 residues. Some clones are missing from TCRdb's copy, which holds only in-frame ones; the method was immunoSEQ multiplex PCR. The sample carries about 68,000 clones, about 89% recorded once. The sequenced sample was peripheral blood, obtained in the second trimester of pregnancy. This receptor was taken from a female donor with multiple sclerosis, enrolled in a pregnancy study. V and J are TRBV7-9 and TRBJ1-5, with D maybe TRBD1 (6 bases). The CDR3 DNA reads TGTGCCAGCAGCTCAGGGGAGAGGAGCAATCAGCCCCAGCATTTT. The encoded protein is CASSSGERSNQPQHF.